This T cell receptor beta chain was sequenced for a study of blood T cell repertoires in COVID-19 (TCRdb year 2020). A note on the overall study: Collaborator samples came from the United States, Italy and Spain and covered acute and convalescent phases of COVID-19. The material from the prospective study consisted of cDNA or gDNA derived from T cells, B-cell-depleted T cells, or PBMCs. Deeply sampled blood TCRbeta repertoires from subjects exposed to, actively infected with, or recovered from COVID-19 were included in the dataset. The repertoires were released in a freely available public database intended as a resource for research on the immune response to SARS-CoV-2. The samples were drawn from the first 160 participants of the ongoing ImmuneRACE study and from 950 to 1,500 subjects provided by 6 global collaborators. A de-identified subject ID, COVID-19 status, age in years and sex were almost always included in the sample metadata. Where HLA class I and class II types were available, the types were taken from metadata supplied by the sample provider, not from assay-based typing. Overall study results and their limits: Clinical and demographic metadata were provided uncurated, with the amount varying by source and participant.

In Seattle, one collaborating source enrolled patients while the infection was active and tracked those patients longitudinally over the course of disease. Each collaborating institution followed its own protocols to collect whole blood in K2EDTA tubes. For TCRbeta analysis, collaborators shipped samples in one of three forms: frozen whole blood, isolated PBMCs, or DNA extracted from either of those sample types. As encoded in the germline V gene, CDR1 is MDHEN while CDR2 is SYDVKM. The CDR3 goes from the cysteine to the phenylalanine over 14 residues. This entry keeps only the CDR3 DNA: 42 bases, framed from base 1. V is clipped by 6 bases and J by 2 bases, and the sequence between their germline boundaries is 14 bases long. Turning to this clone: There is no known antigen for this receptor. Per-base quality was not reported, and no clone a single base away is much larger than it.

TCRbeta CDR3 regions were amplified from genomic DNA using the immunoSEQ Assay, a bias-controlled multiplex PCR. As for how the authors treated the data: Within the assay, amplification of reference gene primers was used to estimate how many nucleated cells each sample contained. To quantify the absolute abundance of each unique TCRbeta CDR3 rearrangement, sequence reads were collapsed and filtered. For each sample, productive Simpson clonality was calculated by taking the square root of Simpson's diversity index across productive rearrangements. TCRdb stores this immuneACCESS table with in-frame sequences only. Part of the clones is absent; in the studies checked, under half of the shortfall reflects unresolved V genes, and no reason is known for the rest. Clone size and V and J calls were adopted from that table, with D and trimming inferred from the DNA. The sample table shows roughly 150,000 clones, and around 85% are seen once. The ten biggest clones cover 7.5% to 10% of the sample.

What was sequenced was peripheral blood. The chain employs TRBV28 and TRBJ2-7, with a weak D call of TRBD1 (6 bases match). This clonotype was sampled from a woman aged 80 or older with COVID-19, enrolled during active disease. The bases are TGTGCCAGCAGACAGGGAGAAGATACCTACGAGCAGTACTTC. Translated, this gives CASRQGEDTYEQYF.